This TCR beta chain appears in the sequencing data of a study of beta chain features in type 1 diabetes. Study information: Healthy donors resembled patients in age, gender and cell yields.

Trimming removed 0 bases at V and 0 bases at J, with 14 bases between. The CDR3 has 17 residues. The germline V gene has CDR1 SGHDN and CDR2 FVKESK. The study's findings and limits: Fewer junction insertions and more nucleotide deletions appeared in type 1 diabetes patients.

The investigators reverse transcribed all of the isolated RNA, so they sequenced expressed TCRB transcripts. Read counts averaged around 3.5 million for samples of naive, central memory and regulatory T cells. Using immunoSEQ multiplex PCR, the repertoire was profiled, and TCRdb retains in-frame clones only, with some absent. The top ten clones hold approximately 0.035% of a sample with roughly 400,000 clones, about 15% of them seen once. Notes on this clone: The antigen is undetermined.

Sorted populations all had greater than 98% purity. The origin of this receptor is a man younger than 40 in good health. The sample taken for sequencing was naive CD4+ T cells from blood. J is TRBJ1-1 and V is TRBV14, with a possible D match to TRBD1 (5 bases). CDR3 region: CASSQDVGDAVNTEAFF. DNA of the CDR3: TGTGCCAGCAGCCAAGACGTAGGGGACGCAGTGAACACTGAAGCTTTCTTT.